The 16 T cell receptor beta chains reported below all come from one sample, sequenced in a study of blood T cell repertoires in COVID-19. The protocol was immunoSEQ multiplex PCR, while the TCRdb copy is restricted to in-frame clones and leaves out a portion. The repertoire holds 220,000 or so clones, with approximately 86% as singletons. Sequencing was performed on peripheral blood. The receptors were sampled from a woman aged 45-65 years with COVID-19, enrolled during active disease.

The gene calls are TRBV7-9 and TRBJ2-5; 7 positions agree with TRBD1. Germline V gene lookup returns CDR1 SEHNR and CDR2 FQNEAQ (reference sequence). V was pared by 5 bases and J by 0 bases, with 12 bases of the junction left unmatched. The CDR3 contains 17 residues. The CDR3 DNA sequence: TGTGCCAGCAGCCCCTTGTGGGGAGACAGGGACCAAGAGACCCAGTACTTC. It encodes CASSPLWGDRDQETQYF.

The chain is built from TRBV7-8 and TRBJ1-1; D gene unclear. The CDR3 is 13 amino acids. The germline V and J ends were trimmed by 5 bases and 1 base, with 8 bases remaining between them. Looked up from germline, CDR1 is SGHVS and CDR2 is FQNEAQ. The CDR3 loop reads CASSPRGNTEAFF. DNA of the CDR3: TGTGCCAGCAGCCCGCGGGGGAACACTGAAGCTTTCTTT.

The CDR3 reads CASSLARVGKETQYF. CDR3 in DNA: TGTGCCAGCAGTTTAGCGAGGGTGGGAAAGGAGACCCAGTACTTC. V and J are TRBV28 and TRBJ2-5, with D perhaps TRBD2 (5 bases). The CDR3 is 15 residues long. Germline V lookup: CDR1 MDHEN, CDR2 SYDVKM. With 2 bases removed from V and 5 bases from J, the gap between germline ends came to 15 bases.

In DNA form, the CDR3 reads TGTGCCAGTAGTTGGGGGATACAGGGGTCCTACGAGCAGTACTTC. It encodes CASSWGIQGSYEQYF. V is TRBV19 and J is TRBJ2-7; 7 nucleotides agree with TRBD1. The CDR3 runs to 15 residues. Per the germline V gene, CDR1 is LNHDA and CDR2 is SQIVND (reference sequence). The trim removed 5 bases at V and 1 base at J, leaving 8 bases unmatched.

Only a few counts were recorded for this clone. The genes are TRBV12-3 or TRBV12-4 and TRBJ1-6; D unresolved. This CDR3 has 12 amino acids. V shed 7 bases and J shed 8 bases, with 9 bases lying between them. In nucleotides, the CDR3 is TGTGCCAGCACCCGTTTAGATTCACCCCTCCACTTT. It yields the protein CASTRLDSPLHF.

This chain connects TRBV4-3 to TRBJ2-2; weak D call: TRBD2 (6 bases). The CDR3 loop spans 17 amino acids. Germline V gene data show CDR1 as LGHNA and CDR2 as YSLEER. Trimming took 1 base from V and 1 from J, leaving 13 bases between them. CDR3 residues: CASSQGIGTGNTGELFF. DNA of the CDR3: TGCGCCAGCAGCCAAGGAATCGGGACTGGGAACACCGGGGAGCTGTTTTTT.

The chain links TRBV3-1 (or the pseudogene TRBV3-2) to TRBJ2-3; 9 nucleotides align to TRBD2. This CDR3 comprises 20 residues. Unmatched junction bases numbered 17, after V lost 2 bases and J lost 2 bases. Germline V gives CDR1 LGHDT, CDR2 YNNKEL (reference sequence). CDR3 amino acids: CASSQRGVGSGGRITDTQYF. CDR3 coding DNA: TGTGCCAGCAGCCAAAGAGGAGTGGGTAGCGGGGGAAGAATCACAGATACGCAGTATTTT.

The J gene is TRBJ1-3, the V gene TRBV5-3, with D hard to call. TRBV5-3 is recorded as an ORF, its role being uncertain. The V and J ends lost 2 bases and 0 bases respectively, with 12 bases between them. CDR3 length: 16 amino acids. The CDR3 nucleotides read TGTGCCAGAAGCTTAGAGCATGAGAACTCTGGAAACACCATATATTTT. This codes for CARSLEHENSGNTIYF.

This chain joins TRBV2 and TRBJ2-7, with D tentatively TRBD2 (5 bases). Per the germline V gene, CDR1 is SNHLY and CDR2 is FYNNEI. V was cut by 5 bases and J by 4 bases, with 6 bases left in between. The CDR3 is 11 residues long. CDR3 sequence reads: CASSRGYEQYV. The CDR3 nucleotides read TGTGCCAGCAGTCGGGGTTACGAGCAGTACGTC.

V usage is TRBV5-4 and J usage is TRBJ2-1; TRBD1 aligns across 8 bases. The V gene end was trimmed by 4 bases and the J gene end by 6 bases; junction bases not matched to a gene: 6. CDR3 size: 14 residues. The V gene's germline CDR1 is SGHNT and CDR2 YYREEE (reference sequence). CDR3 protein: CASSPRTGSNEQFF. DNA for the CDR3: TGTGCCAGCAGCCCCAGGACAGGGTCCAATGAGCAGTTCTTC.

Only one count was recorded for this clone. This chain links TRBV4-1 with TRBJ2-3; perhaps TRBD2 as D (6 bases). Per the germline V gene, CDR1 is MGHRA and CDR2 is YSYEKL. Trimming took off 0 bases at V and 0 bases at J, with 7 bases between the two ends. The CDR3 extends over 15 amino acids. The CDR3, as DNA: TGCGCCAGCAGCCAAGATGCGGGGAGCACAGATACGCAGTATTTT. Translated: CASSQDAGSTDTQYF.

The genes are TRBV6-1 and TRBJ1-5, with D uncertain. CDR1 MNHNS and CDR2 SASEGT come from the germline V gene. This CDR3 region has 18 residues. The V and J ends lost 1 base and 6 bases respectively, with 22 bases between them. CDR3 DNA sequence: TGTGCCAGCAGTGAAGGTGTGGGGAGCGGCAAGGTAGGTCAGCCCCAGCATTTT. It specifies CASSEGVGSGKVGQPQHF.

The rearrangement links TRBV5-5 to TRBJ1-2; D perhaps matches TRBD1 (6 bases). V shed 1 base and J shed 5 bases, with 12 bases lying between them. The V gene's germline CDR1 is SGHKS and CDR2 YYEKEE (reference sequence). CDR3 length equals 14 residues. CDR3 bases: TGTGCCAGCAGCTTGTCAGGGAGGGGGTATGGCTACACCTTC. Amino acids: CASSLSGRGYGYTF. Combining the CDR3 with reference TRBV5-5 and TRBJ1-2 gives the whole variable domain DAGVTQSPTHLIKTRGQQVTLRCSPISGHKSVSWYQQVLGQGPQFIFQYYEKEERGRGNFPDRFSARQFPNYSSELNVNALLLGDSALYLCASSLSGRGYGYTFGSGTRLTVV.

The genes are TRBV27 and TRBJ1-6; TRBD1 might be the D (5 bases). V was clipped by 2 bases and J by 7 bases, with 15 bases between them. The V gene's germline CDR1 is MNHEY and CDR2 SMNVEV (reference sequence). The CDR3 spans 16 residues. This CDR3 is CASSLQAGRVNSPLHF. The DNA for the CDR3 is TGTGCCAGCAGTTTACAGGCAGGGAGGGTAAATTCACCCCTCCACTTT.

The chain employs TRBV9 and TRBJ1-1, with unresolved D. Trimming took off 3 bases at V and 0 bases at J, with 12 bases between the two ends. This CDR3 spans 15 amino acids. The germline V gene has CDR1 SGDLS and CDR2 YYNGEE. The CDR3 DNA is TGTGCCAGCAGCGGCTACAGCACCATGAACACTGAAGCTTTCTTT. It translates to CASSGYSTMNTEAFF.

J is TRBJ1-1 and V is TRBV12-3 or TRBV12-4, with D unresolved. This CDR3 comprises 13 residues. Trimming removed 5 bases at V and 0 bases at J, with 7 bases between. The CDR3 sequence: CASSGGMNTEAFF. The CDR3 nucleotides are TGTGCCAGCAGTGGAGGTATGAACACTGAAGCTTTCTTT.